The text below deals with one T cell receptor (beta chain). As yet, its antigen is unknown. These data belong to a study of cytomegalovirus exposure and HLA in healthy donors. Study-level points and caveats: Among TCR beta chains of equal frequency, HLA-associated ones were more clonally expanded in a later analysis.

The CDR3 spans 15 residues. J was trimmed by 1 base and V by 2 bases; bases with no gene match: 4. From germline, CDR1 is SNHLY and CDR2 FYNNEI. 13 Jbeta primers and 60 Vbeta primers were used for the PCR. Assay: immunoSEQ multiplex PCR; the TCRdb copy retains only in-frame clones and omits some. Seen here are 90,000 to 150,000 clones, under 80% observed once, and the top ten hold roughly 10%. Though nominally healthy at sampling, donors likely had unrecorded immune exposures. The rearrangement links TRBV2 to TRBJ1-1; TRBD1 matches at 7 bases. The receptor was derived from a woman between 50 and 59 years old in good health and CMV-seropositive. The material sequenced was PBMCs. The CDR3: CASSEPGQPNTEAFF. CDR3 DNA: TGTGCCAGCAGTGAACCGGGACAGCCGAACACTGAAGCTTTCTTT.